A single TCR beta chain is shown here with its context. The antigen remains unidentified. This sample is drawn from a study of graft-versus-host responses after intestinal transplantation. Study details: Each recipient received anti-thymocyte globulin induction, then tacrolimus and steroids for about 3 years.

TCRdb's table, derived via immunoSEQ multiplex PCR, lists solely in-frame clones and lacks some. This table holds tens of thousands of clones, roughly 95% found once. Study findings and constraints: Subjects displaying graft-donor T cell macrochimerism possessed elevated graft-versus-host to host-versus-graft clonal ratios inside allografts. GvH clones turned up in recipient marrow; some had shown up first in ileum or blood.

CDR1 MGHRA and CDR2 YSYEKL come from the germline V gene. V was clipped by 4 bases and J by 2 bases; unmatched bases: 11. This CDR3 comprises 18 residues. The sequence was collected from a human donor who was the organ donor for an intestinal transplant. The input for sequencing was unstimulated CD8+ T cells sorted from spleen or lymph node cells, taken before transplant. J is TRBJ2-6 and V is TRBV4-1, with 7 positions matching TRBD1. This CDR3 is CASSLTGVIDPGANVLTF. CDR3 coding DNA: TGCGCCAGCAGCCTTACAGGGGTAATAGATCCTGGGGCCAACGTCCTGACTTTC.